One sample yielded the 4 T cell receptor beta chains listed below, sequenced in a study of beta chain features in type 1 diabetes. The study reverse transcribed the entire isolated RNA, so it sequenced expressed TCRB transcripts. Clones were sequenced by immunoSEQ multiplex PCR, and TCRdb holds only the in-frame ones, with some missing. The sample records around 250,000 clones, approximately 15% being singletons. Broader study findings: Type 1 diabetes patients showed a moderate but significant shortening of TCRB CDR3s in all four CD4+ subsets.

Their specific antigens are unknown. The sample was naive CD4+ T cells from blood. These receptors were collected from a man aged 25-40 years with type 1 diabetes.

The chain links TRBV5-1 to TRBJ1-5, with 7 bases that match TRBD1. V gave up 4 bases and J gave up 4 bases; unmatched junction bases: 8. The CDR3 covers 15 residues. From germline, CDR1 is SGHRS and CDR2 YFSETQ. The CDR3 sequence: CASSAGTDWNQPQHF. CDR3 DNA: TGCGCCAGCAGCGCGGGGACAGATTGGAATCAGCCCCAGCATTTT.

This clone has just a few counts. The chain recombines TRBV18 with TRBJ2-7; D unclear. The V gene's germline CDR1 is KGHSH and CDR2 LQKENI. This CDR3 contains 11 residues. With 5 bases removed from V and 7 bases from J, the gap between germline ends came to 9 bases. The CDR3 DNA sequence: TGTGCCAGCTCAGCGAGAGCAGAGCAGTACTTC. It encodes CASSARAEQYF. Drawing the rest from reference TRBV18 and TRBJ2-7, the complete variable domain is NAGVMQNPRHLVRRRGQEARLRCSPMKGHSHVYWYRQLPEEGLKFMVYLQKENIIDESGMPKERFSAEFPKEGPSILRIQQVVRGDSAAYFCASSARAEQYFGPGTRLTVT.

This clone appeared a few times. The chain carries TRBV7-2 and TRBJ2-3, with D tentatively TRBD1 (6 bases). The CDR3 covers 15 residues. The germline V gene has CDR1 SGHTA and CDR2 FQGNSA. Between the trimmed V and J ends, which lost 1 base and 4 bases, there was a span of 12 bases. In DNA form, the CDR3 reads TGTGCCAGCAGCTTAGGGCAGGGGTGGGCAGATACGCAGTATTTT. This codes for CASSLGQGWADTQYF. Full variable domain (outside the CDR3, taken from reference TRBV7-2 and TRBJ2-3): GAGVSQSPSNKVTEKGKDVELRCDPISGHTALYWYRQSLGQGLEFLIYFQGNSAPDKSGLPSDRFSAERTGGSVSTLTIQRTQQEDSAVYLCASSLGQGWADTQYFGPGTRLTVL.

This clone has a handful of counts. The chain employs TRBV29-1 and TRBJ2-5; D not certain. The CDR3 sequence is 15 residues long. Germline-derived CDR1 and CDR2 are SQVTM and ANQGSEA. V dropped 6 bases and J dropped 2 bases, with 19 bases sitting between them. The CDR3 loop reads CSVVDPYAWQETQYF. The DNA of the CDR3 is TGCAGCGTCGTTGATCCCTACGCGTGGCAAGAGACCCAGTACTTC.